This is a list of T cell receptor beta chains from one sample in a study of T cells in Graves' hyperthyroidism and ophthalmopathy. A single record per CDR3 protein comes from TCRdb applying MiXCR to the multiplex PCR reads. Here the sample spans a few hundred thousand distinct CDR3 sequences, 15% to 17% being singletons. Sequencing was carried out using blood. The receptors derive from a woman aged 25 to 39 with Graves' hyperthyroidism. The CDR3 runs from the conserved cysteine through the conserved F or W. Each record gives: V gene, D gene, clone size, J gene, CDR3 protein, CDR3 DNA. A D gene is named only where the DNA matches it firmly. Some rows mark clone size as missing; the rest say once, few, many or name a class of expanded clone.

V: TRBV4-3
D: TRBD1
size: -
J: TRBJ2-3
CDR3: CASSQAVRGSADTQYF
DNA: TGCGCCAGCAGCCAAGCTGTCAGGGGGAGTGCAGATACGCAGTATTTT

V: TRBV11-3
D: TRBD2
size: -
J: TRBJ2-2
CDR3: CASSLGGRASGELFF
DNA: TGTGCCAGCAGCTTAGGAGGGAGGGCCTCCGGGGAGCTGTTTTTT

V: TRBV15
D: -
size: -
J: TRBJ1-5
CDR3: CATSRDGGSGNQPQHF
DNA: TGTGCCACCAGCAGAGATGGGGGCTCTGGTAATCAGCCCCAGCATTTT

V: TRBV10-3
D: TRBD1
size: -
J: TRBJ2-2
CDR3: CAISDRTGDHTGELFF
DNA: TGTGCCATCAGTGATCGGACAGGGGACCACACCGGGGAGCTGTTTTTT

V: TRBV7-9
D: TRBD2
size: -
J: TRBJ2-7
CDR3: CASSSPRTSGTSEQYF
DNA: TGTGCCAGCAGCTCCCCGAGGACTAGCGGGACCTCAGAGCAGTACTTC

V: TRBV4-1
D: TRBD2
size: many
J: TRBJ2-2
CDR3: CASSQVDSVLAGITGELFF
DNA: TGCGCCAGCAGCCAAGTCGATTCGGTGCTAGCGGGAATCACCGGGGAGCTGTTTTTT

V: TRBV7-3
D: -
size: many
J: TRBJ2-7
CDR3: CASSHTAGYEQYF
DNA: TGTGCCAGCAGTCACACTGCCGGGTACGAGCAGTACTTC

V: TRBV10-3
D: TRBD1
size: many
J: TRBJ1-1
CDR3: CAIRGTGGDTEAFF
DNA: TGTGCCATCAGGGGGACAGGGGGAGACACTGAAGCTTTCTTT

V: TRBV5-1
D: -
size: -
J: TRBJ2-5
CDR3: CASTSWLGEETQYF
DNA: TGCGCCAGCACATCTTGGTTAGGGGAAGAGACCCAGTACTTC

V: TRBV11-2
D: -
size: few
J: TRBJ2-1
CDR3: CASSFRGADFSEQFF
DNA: TGTGCCAGCAGCTTTAGAGGGGCAGACTTTAGTGAGCAGTTCTTC

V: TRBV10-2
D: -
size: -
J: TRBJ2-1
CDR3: CASKTVNNEQFF
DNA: TGCGCCAGCAAGACAGTAAACAATGAGCAGTTCTTC

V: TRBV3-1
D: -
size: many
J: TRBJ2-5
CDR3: CASSQVETQYF
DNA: TGTGCCAGCAGCCAAGTAGAGACCCAGTACTTC

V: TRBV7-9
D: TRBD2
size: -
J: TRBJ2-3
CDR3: CAGRTSGLYKDTQYF
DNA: TGTGCCGGTCGGACTAGCGGCCTATATAAAGATACGCAGTATTTT

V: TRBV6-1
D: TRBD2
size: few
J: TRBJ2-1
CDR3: CASSLGSGLAGTNEQFF
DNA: TGTGCCAGCAGTTTAGGCAGCGGACTAGCGGGAACGAATGAGCAGTTCTTC

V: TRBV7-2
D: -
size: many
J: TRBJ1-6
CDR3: CASSLATNSDSPLHF
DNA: TGTGCCAGCAGCTTAGCTACAAACTCTGATTCACCCCTCCACTTT